The 27 T cell receptor beta chains given below trace back to one sample, sequenced in a study of STAT5B mutations in CD4+ large granular lymphocyte leukemia (dated by TCRdb to 2022 to 2024). Library preparation employed the immunoSEQ multiplex PCR assay. The immuneACCESS repertoire file appears here via TCRdb, limited to in-frame rearrangements. These files lack a portion of the clones; in checked studies, under half of the deficit traces to unresolved V genes, and the cause of the others is not known. The table for this sample lists tens of thousands of clones; roughly 77% of them were counted only once. Of the sample, approximately 3.3% is held by the ten largest clones. Sequencing used CD4+ T cells from blood buffy coats. The receptors come from a human donor in good health.

The chain couples TRBV7-9 to TRBJ2-7; TRBD1 matches at 7 bases. From germline, CDR1 is SEHNR and CDR2 FQNEAQ (reference sequence). With 5 bases clipped from V and 5 bases from J, the junction kept 12 bases outside the gene matches. This CDR3 is 15 amino acids long. The CDR3 sequence is CASSLPGRGIHEQYF. DNA for the CDR3: TGTGCCAGCAGCCTACCGGGCAGGGGGATCCACGAGCAGTACTTC.

V usage is TRBV5-5 and J usage is TRBJ2-1; 9 nucleotides match TRBD1. V was pared by 2 bases and J by 1 base, with 4 bases of the junction left unmatched. The CDR3 length is 16 residues. Germline V gene data show CDR1 as SGHKS and CDR2 as YYEKEE (reference sequence). The CDR3 nucleotides are TGTGCCAGCAGCTTCCAAGGGACAGGGTCCTACAATGAGCAGTTCTTC. This sequence encodes CASSFQGTGSYNEQFF.

The gene calls are TRBV30 and TRBJ2-1, with TRBD2 identical over 11 bases. From germline, CDR1 is GTSNPN and CDR2 SVGIG (reference sequence). CDR3 size: 18 residues. V lost 1 base and J lost 3; bases outside the gene matches: 11. The CDR3 loop is CAWSASGRLAGDYNEQFF. DNA of the CDR3: TGTGCCTGGAGTGCTAGCGGGAGGTTAGCGGGCGACTACAATGAGCAGTTCTTC.

CDR3 in DNA: TGTGCCAGCAGCTGGACGGGACGACTTCAAGAGACCCAGTACTTC. It encodes CASSWTGRLQETQYF. The gene calls are TRBV7-2 and TRBJ2-5; either TRBD1 or TRBD2 may supply D (5 bases each). This CDR3 is 15 amino acids long. The V and J ends lost 4 bases and 2 bases respectively, with 14 bases between them. Germline V gene lookup returns CDR1 SGHTA and CDR2 FQGNSA. Supplemented by reference TRBV7-2 and TRBJ2-5, the full variable domain reads GAGVSQSPSNKVTEKGKDVELRCDPISGHTALYWYRQSLGQGLEFLIYFQGNSAPDKSGLPSDRFSAERTGGSVSTLTIQRTQQEDSAVYLCASSWTGRLQETQYFGPGTRLLVL.

The V and J genes are TRBV6-6 and TRBJ2-3; 7 bases match TRBD2. J lost 2 bases, V lost 6 bases, and 5 bases had no gene match. The CDR3 is 14 residues long. Looked up from germline, CDR1 is MNHNY and CDR2 is SVGAGI (reference sequence). The CDR3 spells CASRGAGFTDTQYF. The CDR3 DNA reads as TGTGCCAGCAGGGGAGCGGGATTCACAGATACGCAGTATTTT.

CDR3 bases: TGTGCCAGCAGCTTGAATTTTAGCGGAGTTCGACCCGGGGAGCAGTACTTC. The encoded protein is CASSLNFSGVRPGEQYF. The genes are TRBV5-4 and TRBJ2-7, with D perhaps TRBD2 (6 bases). This CDR3 has 17 residues. The ends were cut back, 1 base at V and 7 bases at J, with 24 bases in the middle. The germline gives CDR1 SGHNT, CDR2 YYREEE (reference sequence).

Only a few counts were recorded for this clone. The chain is built from TRBV10-2 and TRBJ2-7; TRBD2 agrees at 8 bases. The CDR3 length is 15 residues. V lost 8 bases, J lost 4 bases, and 13 bases stayed unmatched. Per germline, CDR1 WSHSY and CDR2 SAAADI. CDR3 protein: CASSGGVGGQYEQYF. CDR3 coding DNA: TGCGCCAGCTCGGGGGGGGTCGGGGGTCAGTACGAGCAGTACTTC.

The chain combines TRBV19 with TRBJ2-3; maybe TRBD2 (5 bases). There are 16 residues in the CDR3. The V and J ends lost 5 bases and 4 bases respectively, with 19 bases between them. From germline, CDR1 is LNHDA and CDR2 SQIVND (reference sequence). The CDR3 sequence: CASSARTGRIADTQYF. CDR3 nucleotides: TGTGCCAGTAGTGCTAGGACTGGCCGAATCGCAGATACGCAGTATTTT.

The chain employs TRBV6-6 and TRBJ2-7, with D uncertain. Germline CDR1 is MNHNY and CDR2 is SVGAGI (reference sequence). Trimming took 4 bases from V and 4 from J, leaving 20 bases between them. The CDR3 has 16 amino acids. The CDR3 bases are TGTGCCAGCAGTTCGCCACCCGACACGGGCGGATACGAGCAGTACTTC. Its translation is CASSSPPDTGGYEQYF.

This clone was recorded only once. The chain employs TRBV7-2 and TRBJ2-7, with 8 bases lining up with TRBD1. The CDR3 runs to 17 residues. Trimming took 0 bases from V and 4 from J; bases not matched to a gene: 11. Germline assignment: CDR1 SGHTA and CDR2 FQGNSA. The CDR3 protein is CASSLASQGAGFYEQYF. The CDR3 DNA is TGTGCCAGCAGCTTAGCGTCGCAGGGGGCAGGTTTTTACGAGCAGTACTTC. The full variable domain, with the rest looked up from reference TRBV7-2 and TRBJ2-7, is GAGVSQSPSNKVTEKGKDVELRCDPISGHTALYWYRQSLGQGLEFLIYFQGNSAPDKSGLPSDRFSAERTGGSVSTLTIQRTQQEDSAVYLCASSLASQGAGFYEQYFGPGTRLTVT.

This chain joins TRBV9 and TRBJ2-3; 7 bases align to TRBD2. The CDR3 covers 16 residues. V lost 0 bases to trimming and J lost 0 bases; unmatched junction nucleotides: 4. Germline-derived CDR1 and CDR2 are SGDLS and YYNGEE. The CDR3 spells CASSVVGGSSTDTQYF. In DNA, the CDR3 is TGTGCCAGCAGCGTAGTTGGCGGGAGTAGCACAGATACGCAGTATTTT.

The rearrangement joins TRBV9 to TRBJ2-3, with TRBD2 as a possible D gene (6 bases). The CDR3 totals 13 residues. V was cut by 0 bases and J by 6 bases, with 8 bases left in between. The germline CDR1 and CDR2 sequences are SGDLS and YYNGEE. The CDR3 protein is CASSVAGTDTQYF. The CDR3 region has the DNA TGTGCCAGCAGCGTAGCAGGGACTGATACGCAGTATTTT.

This clone appeared a few times. CDR3 sequence (DNA): TGTGCCAGCAGTCACCTGAACACTGAAGCTTTCTTT. Amino acid sequence: CASSHLNTEAFF. This chain uses TRBV11-2 with TRBJ1-1; no definite D call. Trimming left V 6 bases short and J 0 bases short, with 5 bases between. Germline CDR1 SGHAT, CDR2 FQNNGV. The CDR3 has 12 residues.

In nucleotides, the CDR3 is TGTGCCAGCAGTGTTCAGGGCCGTTATGGCTACACCTTC. It codes for CASSVQGRYGYTF. The chain is built from TRBV28 and TRBJ1-2; perhaps TRBD1 as D (5 bases). Germline CDR1 is MDHEN and CDR2 is SYDVKM. This CDR3 spans 13 amino acids. V was pared by 5 bases and J by 5 bases, with 12 bases between.

The chain is built from TRBV6-6 and TRBJ2-4; D remains ambiguous. Germline V gene data show CDR1 as MNHNY and CDR2 as SVGAGI (reference sequence). CDR3 length: 15 amino acids. Trimming shortened V by 5 bases and J by 6 bases, and 17 bases separated the two germline ends. CDR3 sequence (DNA): TGTGCCAGCAGTCTCCTTGGTGGTGGCGTAAACATTCAGTACTTC. Amino acids: CASSLLGGGVNIQYF.

The CDR3 region is CASSLIGREGETQYF. The CDR3 DNA reads TGTGCCAGCAGCTTGATCGGTAGGGAGGGAGAGACCCAGTACTTC. V usage is TRBV5-4 and J usage is TRBJ2-5, with 7 nucleotides matching TRBD2. Trimming took 1 base from V and 4 from J; bases not matched to a gene: 7. CDR1 and CDR2 from the germline V gene are SGHNT and YYREEE (reference sequence). The CDR3 is made up of 15 amino acids. The full variable domain, with the rest looked up from reference TRBV5-4 and TRBJ2-5, is ETGVTQSPTHLIKTRGQQVTLRCSSQSGHNTVSWYQQALGQGPQFIFQYYREEENGRGNFPPRFSGLQFPNYSSELNVNALELDDSALYLCASSLIGREGETQYFGPGTRLLVL.

The chain combines TRBV27 with TRBJ2-3, with 8 bases aligning to TRBD1. Losses at the gene ends were 2 bases for V and 3 bases for J; bases not matched to a gene: 4. The CDR3 spans 15 residues. Per the germline V gene, CDR1 is MNHEY and CDR2 is SMNVEV (reference sequence). Here the CDR3 reads CASSLQGAGTDTQYF. The DNA of the CDR3 is TGTGCCAGCAGTTTACAGGGGGCGGGAACAGATACGCAGTATTTT.

This chain joins TRBV27 and TRBJ2-1; tentatively, D is TRBD1 (6 bases). The CDR3 totals 15 residues. Trimming removed 6 bases at V and 0 bases at J, with 12 bases between. Germline values: CDR1 MNHEY, CDR2 SMNVEV (reference sequence). The CDR3 sequence: CASSRDRFSYNEQFF. Written as DNA, the CDR3 is TGTGCCAGCAGCCGTGACAGGTTCTCCTACAATGAGCAGTTCTTC.

The rearrangement joins TRBV2 to TRBJ2-7; 7 bases line up with TRBD1. The junction had 15 bases not matched to a gene; V was cut back by 5 bases and J by 2 bases. Germline V gene lookup returns CDR1 SNHLY and CDR2 FYNNEI. The CDR3 length is 17 residues. Here the CDR3 DNA reads TGTGCCAGCAGTCTTAATATTCCGGGACAGATTACCTACGAGCAGTACTTC. It specifies CASSLNIPGQITYEQYF.

The chain joins TRBV6-6 to TRBJ2-7, with TRBD1 identical over 9 bases. Germline CDR1 reads MNHNY; CDR2 reads SVGAGI (reference sequence). Trimming at V came to 8 bases and at J to 4 bases, leaving 6 bases not matched to a gene. The CDR3 is 13 residues long. CDR3 loop: CASSTGGQYEQYF. CDR3 coding DNA: TGTGCCAGCTCCACAGGGGGCCAATACGAGCAGTACTTC.

In nucleotides, the CDR3 is TGTGCCAGCAGCTTAGGGTTGAGCGGGAGGTCTCAAGAGACCCAGTACTTC. Its protein is CASSLGLSGRSQETQYF. The chain uses TRBV5-4 and TRBJ2-5; 9 nucleotides agree with TRBD2. Germline V CDR1 and CDR2: SGHNT, YYREEE (reference sequence). CDR3 size: 17 residues. V was pared by 2 bases and J by 2 bases, with 10 bases of the junction left unmatched.

The chain combines TRBV11-1 with TRBJ2-3; D uncertain. The germline CDR1 and CDR2 sequences are SGHAT and FQDESV (reference sequence). V was cut by 8 bases and J by 3 bases, with 9 bases left in between. The CDR3 is 12 residues long. CDR3 DNA: TGTGCCAGCGGTCCAGAAACAGATACGCAGTATTTT. Its protein is CASGPETDTQYF.

The rearrangement joins TRBV19 to TRBJ2-1; 7 positions agree with TRBD1. The CDR3 runs to 14 residues. Per the germline V gene, CDR1 is LNHDA and CDR2 is SQIVND (reference sequence). V shed 3 bases and J 9 bases; nucleotides not matched to a gene: 8. The CDR3 loop reads CASSIPWTGSEQFF. Here the CDR3 DNA reads TGTGCCAGTAGTATTCCCTGGACAGGTTCTGAGCAGTTCTTC.

The genes are TRBV4-2 and TRBJ2-3, with D unresolved. The CDR3 spans 14 residues. Germline CDR1 is LGHNA and CDR2 is YNFKEQ. The germline V and J ends were trimmed by 0 bases and 2 bases, with 6 bases remaining between them. The CDR3 nucleotides are TGTGCCAGCAGCCAAGAAGACTCCACAGATACGCAGTATTTT. Its protein product is CASSQEDSTDTQYF.

This rearrangement joins TRBV5-6 to TRBJ2-1; D not resolved. The CDR3 has 12 amino acids. Germline lookup yields CDR1 SGHDT and CDR2 YYEEEE. With 7 bases removed from V and 4 bases from J, the gap between germline ends came to 9 bases. The CDR3 loop reads CASLAGYNEQFF. In DNA form, the CDR3 reads TGTGCCAGCCTCGCTGGGTACAATGAGCAGTTCTTC. The full variable domain, rest sourced from reference TRBV5-6 and TRBJ2-1, is DAGVTQSPTHLIKTRGQQVTLRCSPKSGHDTVSWYQQALGQGPQFIFQYYEEEERQRGNFPDRFSGHQFPNYSSELNVNALLLGDSALYLCASLAGYNEQFFGPGTRLTVL.

This clone was seen more than once but under ten times. This chain links TRBV9 with TRBJ1-1; a weak D match, TRBD1 (5 bases). CDR1 SGDLS and CDR2 YYNGEE come from the germline V gene. The ends were cut back, 2 bases at V and 4 bases at J, with 12 bases in the middle. The CDR3 runs 14 residues. The CDR3 here is CASSVGEGITEAFF. The DNA for the CDR3 is TGTGCCAGCAGCGTGGGGGAAGGAATCACTGAAGCTTTCTTT.

The chain is built from TRBV28 and TRBJ2-7, with D perhaps TRBD1 (5 bases). Germline lookup yields CDR1 MDHEN and CDR2 SYDVKM. V dropped 4 bases and J dropped 6 bases, with 16 bases sitting between them. This CDR3 spans 14 amino acids. The CDR3 sequence: CASSSPTLRGEQYF. The CDR3 coding sequence is TGTGCCAGCAGTTCCCCCACTCTAAGGGGCGAGCAGTACTTC.